The clone carrying this TCR beta chain was recorded at least ten times. Trimming removed 2 bases from V and 3 bases from J; junction bases left unmatched: 4. This CDR3 comprises 15 residues. The germline V gene has CDR1 SGHAT and CDR2 FQNNGV. Breast cancer patients provided tissue from their axillary draining lymph nodes. TCRdb called the multiplex PCR reads again in MiXCR, with one record for every CDR3 protein. The data show 90,000 to 120,000 distinct CDR3 sequences, approximately 21% seen once. This specimen comes from a study of breast tumors, draining lymph nodes, adjacent tissues. The TCR sequence derives from a female donor with breast cancer. Some clones in this sample may be carry-over from other donors' samples. The chain carries TRBV11-2 and TRBJ2-7; TRBD2 matches 10 bases. Sequenced input: axillary lymph node tissue. This CDR3 reads CASSLLAGVGYEQYF. The CDR3 DNA reads TGTGCCAGCAGCTTACTAGCGGGGGTTGGCTACGAGCAGTACTTC.